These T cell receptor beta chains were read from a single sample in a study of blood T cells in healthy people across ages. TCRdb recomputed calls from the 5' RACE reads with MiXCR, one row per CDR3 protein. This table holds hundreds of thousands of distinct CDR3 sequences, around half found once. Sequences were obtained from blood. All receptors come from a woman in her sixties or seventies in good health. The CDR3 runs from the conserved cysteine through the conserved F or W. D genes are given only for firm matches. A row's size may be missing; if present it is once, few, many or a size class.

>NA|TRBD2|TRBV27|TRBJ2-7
TGTGCCAGCAATGGCAGACTAGCGGGAGGTCTCTACGAGCAGTACTTC
CASNGRLAGGLYEQYF
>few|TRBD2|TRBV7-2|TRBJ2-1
TGTGCCAGCAGTCCGACTAGCGGGAGATCCGGTGAGCAGTTCTTC
CASSPTSGRSGEQFF
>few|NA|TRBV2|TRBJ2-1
TGTGCCAGCCGGCGCGCGTCAGGGGGGGATGAGCAGTTCTTC
CASRRASGGDEQFF
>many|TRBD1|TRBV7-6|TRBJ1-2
TGTGCCAGCAGCGGAGACAGGGGGGATAGCTACACCTTC
CASSGDRGDSYTF
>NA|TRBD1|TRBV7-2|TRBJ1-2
TGTGCCAGCAGCCCCGGACAGGTGCGCGGCTATGGCTACACCTTC
CASSPGQVRGYGYTF
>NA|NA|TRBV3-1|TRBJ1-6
TGTGCCAGCAGCCCTCCGGGGTCACCCCTCCACTTT
CASSPPGSPLHF
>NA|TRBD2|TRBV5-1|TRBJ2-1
TGCGCCAGCAGCCAAATAGCGGGAGGGCAACAGTTCTTC
CASSQIAGGQQFF
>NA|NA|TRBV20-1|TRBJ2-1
TGCAGTGCCCCGACGGAACGGCACAATGAGCAGTTCTTC
CSAPTERHNEQFF
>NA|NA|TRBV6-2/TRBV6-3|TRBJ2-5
TGTGCCAGCACACGACACCGGCCCCCTCAAGAGACCCAGTACTTC
CASTRHRPPQETQYF
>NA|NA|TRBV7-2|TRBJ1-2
TGTGCCAGCAGCTTGGGCCCGGCGCGAACTAACTATGGCTACACCTTC
CASSLGPARTNYGYTF
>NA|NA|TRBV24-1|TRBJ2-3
TGTGCCACCAGTGATCTGGGATTCACAGATACGCAGTATTTT
CATSDLGFTDTQYF
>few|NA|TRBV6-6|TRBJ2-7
TGTGCCAGCAAAAGGGCGAGCGAGCAGTACTTC
CASKRASEQYF
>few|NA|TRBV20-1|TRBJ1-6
TGCAGTGCTAGAGATGGGGACCGGTATAGTTCACCCCTCCACTTT
CSARDGDRYSSPLHF
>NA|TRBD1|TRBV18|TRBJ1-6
TGTGCCAGCTCAAATCAGGGGGCTGGTGATTCACCCCTCCACTTT
CASSNQGAGDSPLHF
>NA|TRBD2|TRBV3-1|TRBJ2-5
TGTGCCAGCAGCCCACCAAGCGGGGGTGAGACCCAGTACTTC
CASSPPSGGETQYF
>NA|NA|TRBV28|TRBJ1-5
TGTGCCAGCAAGAGGGTCAATCAGCCCCAGCATTTT
CASKRVNQPQHF
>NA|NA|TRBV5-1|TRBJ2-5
TGCGCCAGCAGCTTGGAAATCCAAGAGACCCAGTACTTC
CASSLEIQETQYF
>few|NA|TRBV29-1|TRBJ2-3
TGCAGCGTTGAGGCTAGATGGGGCACAGATACGCAGTATTTT
CSVEARWGTDTQYF
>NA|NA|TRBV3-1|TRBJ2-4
TGTGCCAGCAGCCCAGGAGCGGTAGCCAAAAACATTCAGTACTTC
CASSPGAVAKNIQYF
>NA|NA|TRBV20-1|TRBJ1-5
TGCAGTGCTAGGGGGACTATGGGACAGCCCCAGCATTTT
CSARGTMGQPQHF
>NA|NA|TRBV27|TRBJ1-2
TGTGCCAGCAGGCCGGGGGGGCTGTCGAGCTTCTATGGCTACACCTTC
CASRPGGLSSFYGYTF
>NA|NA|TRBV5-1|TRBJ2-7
TGCGCCAGCAGCTTGGCGGATATGGGCTCCTACAATGAGCAGTACTTC
CASSLADMGSYNEQYF
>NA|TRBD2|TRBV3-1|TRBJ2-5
TGTGCCAGCAGCGCCGGGGGGGTAGAGACCCAGTACTTC
CASSAGGVETQYF
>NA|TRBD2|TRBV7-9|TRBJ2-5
TGTGCCAGCAGCCCCGGGACTAGCGGAAAACGAGGGGTGACCCAGTACTTC
CASSPGTSGKRGVTQYF
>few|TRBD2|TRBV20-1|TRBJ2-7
TGCAGTGCTACTGGGGACTATGTAGAGCAGTACTTC
CSATGDYVEQYF
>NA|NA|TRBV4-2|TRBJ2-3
TGTGCCAGCAGCCAAGATGAGGGACGCACAGATACGCAGTATTTT
CASSQDEGRTDTQYF
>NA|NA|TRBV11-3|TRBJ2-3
TGTGCCAGCAGCTTACATGGAAGCACAGATACGCAGTATTTT
CASSLHGSTDTQYF
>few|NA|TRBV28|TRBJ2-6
TGTGCCAGCAGTCCCATCCCCTCAATCTCTGGGGCCAACGTCCTGACTTTC
CASSPIPSISGANVLTF
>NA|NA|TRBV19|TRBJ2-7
TGTGCCAGTAAAGACGAGGGCCTCTACAATGAGCAGTACTTC
CASKDEGLYNEQYF
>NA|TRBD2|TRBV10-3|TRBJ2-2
TGTGCCATCAGTGAGTCGCGGACTAGGATCGGGGAGCTGTTTTTT
CAISESRTRIGELFF
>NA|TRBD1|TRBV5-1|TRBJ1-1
TGCGCCAGCAGCTTGTTTTCATCCAACAGGGGGAACACTGAAGCTTTCTTT
CASSLFSSNRGNTEAFF
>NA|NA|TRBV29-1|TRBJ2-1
TGCAGCGTTGACAGCGGATCCTACAATGAGCAGTTCTTC
CSVDSGSYNEQFF